The 24 T cell receptor beta chains below come from one sample, sequenced in a study of vaccination and CD4 T cells after COVID-19 (dated 2022 in TCRdb). Libraries were made using PCR. The run used an Illumina iSeq 100. At the Johns Hopkins FTIC core, DNA from the cultured CD4+ T cells underwent TCR sequencing with the Oncomine TCR Beta short-read assay. TCRdb's own reprocessing of the public reads used fastp at Q25 and MiXCR and kept productive beta chains. For every CDR3 protein sequence, its rows merge into one entry that carries the most common genes and DNA. This sample has about 4,200 distinct CDR3 sequences in its table, and roughly 45% of those were observed once. Jointly, the top ten make up around 40% of the sample. The sample's treatment or condition label is to be understood as: approximately 11-day PBMC culture with coronavirus spike peptide pools or control peptides (ViraFEST assay).

These receptors' antigens are unknown. The sample comprised CD4+ T cells from blood, cultured in vitro. The receptors come from a human donor who had recovered from COVID-19.

The rearrangement links TRBV6-2 or TRBV6-3 to TRBJ2-3, with 13 bases lining up with TRBD2. V lost 6 bases and J lost 7; bases outside the gene matches: 7. From germline, CDR1 is MNHEY and CDR2 SVGEGT. The CDR3 spans 15 residues. For the CDR3, the DNA is TGTGCCAGCAGCCATACTAGCGGGGGGGCTAATACGCAGTATTTT. Translating gives CASSHTSGGANTQYF.

V and J are TRBV30 and TRBJ1-5; D not resolved. The germline V gene has CDR1 GTSNPN and CDR2 SVGIG (reference sequence). The CDR3 is made up of 14 amino acids. The V and J ends lost 3 bases and 0 bases respectively, with 9 bases between them. The CDR3 sequence: CAWRQKASNQPQHF. The CDR3, as DNA: TGTGCCTGGAGACAAAAGGCTAGCAATCAGCCCCAGCATTTT.

The chain couples TRBV30 to TRBJ1-4; TRBD1 agrees at 7 bases. This CDR3 has 14 amino acids. CDR1 and CDR2 from the germline V gene are GTSNPN and SVGIG (reference sequence). DNA for the CDR3: TGTGCGCAAGCAAGACAGGGACGGGTCGAAAAACTGTTTTTT. Protein product: CAQARQGRVEKLFF.

The chain employs TRBV20-1 and TRBJ1-6; D not resolved. The CDR3 loop spans 17 amino acids. V lost 2 bases, J lost 3 bases, and 17 bases lay in between. The germline V gene has CDR1 DFQATT and CDR2 SNEGSKA (reference sequence). The CDR3 loop reads CSARSIERAGYNSPLHF. In nucleotides, the CDR3 is TGCAGTGCTAGATCTATAGAAAGGGCAGGCTATAATTCACCCCTCCACTTT.

The chain links TRBV10-3 to TRBJ2-2; no clear D gene. The germline gives CDR1 ENHRY, CDR2 SYGVKD. This CDR3 has 13 amino acids. Deletions cut 6 bases from V and 5 bases from J, with 10 bases between. The CDR3 region has the DNA TGTGCCATCAGGCCCCTTGAAACCGGGGAGCTGTTTTTT. Its translation is CAIRPLETGELFF.

The V gene is TRBV7-3, the J gene TRBJ2-5; 8 bases line up with TRBD2. CDR1 and CDR2 from the germline V gene are SGHTA and FQGTGA. J gave up 4 bases and V 5 bases, and 3 bases lay outside the gene matches. The CDR3 length is 13 residues. CDR3 residues: CASSPAGVETQYF. The CDR3 coding sequence is TGTGCCAGCAGCCCAGCGGGAGTAGAGACCCAGTACTTC.

The J gene is TRBJ2-3, the V gene TRBV11-2; D is uncertain. Trimming shortened V by 1 base and J by 2 bases, and 13 bases separated the two germline ends. CDR3 size: 16 residues. Germline lookup yields CDR1 SGHAT and CDR2 FQNNGV. The CDR3 bases are TGTGCCAGCAGCTTAGTCGGTGGTACAACCACAGATACGCAGTATTTT. Translated, it gives CASSLVGGTTTDTQYF.

The J gene is TRBJ2-5, the V gene TRBV6-5; TRBD1 is a possible D gene (6 bases). V lost 4 bases to trimming and J lost 2 bases, with 14 bases between them. CDR1 is MNHEY, CDR2 SVGAGI, per germline. The CDR3 consists of 15 residues. The CDR3 protein is CASSSAGAGQETQYF. CDR3 DNA sequence: TGTGCCAGCAGTTCCGCAGGGGCAGGACAAGAGACCCAGTACTTC.

This chain links TRBV11-3 with TRBJ2-7, with 11 bases matching TRBD2. This CDR3 has 16 amino acids. CDR1 is SGHNT and CDR2 is YENEEA in the germline V gene. V gave up 5 bases and J gave up 3 bases; unmatched junction bases: 9. DNA for the CDR3: TGTGCCAGCAGCCCCAGGACTAGCGGGTTGGGCTACGAGCAGTACTTC. Translated, it gives CASSPRTSGLGYEQYF. The variable domain in full, completed from reference TRBV11-3 and TRBJ2-7, reads EAGVVQSPRYKIIEKKQPVAFWCNPISGHNTLYWYLQNLGQGPELLIRYENEEAVDDSQLPKDRFSAERLKGVDSTLKIQPAELGDSAVYLCASSPRTSGLGYEQYFGPGTRLTVT.

This clonotype was seen only once. This rearrangement joins TRBV5-6 to TRBJ2-1; D is uncertain. Germline V gives CDR1 SGHDT, CDR2 YYEEEE. Trimming removed 1 base at V and 5 bases at J, with 7 bases between. CDR3 length: 13 residues. For the CDR3, the DNA is TGTGCCAGCAGCTTGCTCCAGGACAATGAGCAGTTCTTC. It specifies CASSLLQDNEQFF.

The gene calls are TRBV19 and TRBJ1-6; D remains ambiguous. Trimming took off 1 base at V and 9 bases at J, with 19 bases between the two ends. From germline, CDR1 is LNHDA and CDR2 SQIVND (reference sequence). The CDR3 contains 17 residues. The CDR3 DNA reads TGTGCCAGTAGTATAGGTAGGCTACAGCACGTCGGTTCACCCCTCCACTTT. Its protein is CASSIGRLQHVGSPLHF.

J is TRBJ2-1 and V is TRBV7-9; a weak D match, TRBD1 (5 bases). V lost 5 bases and J 9 bases, leaving 17 bases between the germline ends. The CDR3 is 14 amino acids. Germline values: CDR1 SEHNR, CDR2 FQNEAQ (reference sequence). The CDR3 protein is CASSARTIGVEQFF. The CDR3 DNA follows: TGTGCCAGCAGCGCTCGGACAATAGGTGTTGAGCAGTTCTTC.

This clonotype occurred a few times. This chain connects TRBV11-2 to TRBJ2-5; TRBD2 aligns across 11 bases. V was pared by 5 bases and J by 1 base, with 6 bases of the junction left unmatched. Germline V gene data show CDR1 as SGHAT and CDR2 as FQNNGV. The CDR3 totals 16 residues. DNA for the CDR3: TGTGCCAGCAGCCGAGGGACTAGCGGATCCCAAGAGACCCAGTACTTC. Translating gives CASSRGTSGSQETQYF.

The table lists this clonotype with a few counts. The chain joins TRBV7-8 to TRBJ2-1; TRBD1 or TRBD2 may be the D gene (6 bases each). Trimming pared 7 bases from V and 1 base from J, leaving 17 bases between. Germline-derived CDR1 and CDR2 are SGHVS and FQNEAQ. The CDR3 extends over 16 amino acids. CDR3 loop: CASTIRGGRSYNEQFF. The CDR3 DNA follows: TGTGCCAGCACCATCAGAGGGGGGCGGTCCTACAATGAGCAGTTCTTC.

This clonotype was seen more than once but under ten times. The chain joins TRBV20-1 to TRBJ2-7; 8 nucleotides agree with TRBD2. This CDR3 contains 15 residues. V trimming: 0 bases; J trimming: 4 bases; junction bases outside the gene matches: 8. Germline V gives CDR1 DFQATT, CDR2 SNEGSKA (reference sequence). The CDR3 region is CSARDPLAGMYEQYF. The CDR3 coding sequence is TGCAGTGCTAGAGATCCGCTAGCGGGTATGTACGAGCAGTACTTC.

The J gene is TRBJ1-5, the V gene TRBV6-5; D gene uncertain. V shed 2 bases and J shed 0 bases, with 5 bases lying between them. The CDR3 covers 14 residues. Germline-derived CDR1 and CDR2 are MNHEY and SVGAGI. Here the CDR3 reads CASSYRDSNQPQHF. The CDR3 coding sequence is TGTGCCAGCAGTTACAGGGATAGCAATCAGCCCCAGCATTTT.

J is TRBJ1-5 and V is TRBV4-3, with 8 bases that match TRBD1. The CDR3 spans 15 residues. J lost 6 bases, V lost 0 bases, and 4 bases had no gene match. Germline V CDR1 and CDR2: LGHNA, YSLEER. The CDR3 coding sequence is TGCGCCAGCAGCCAAGATAACAGGGGGGCTCAGCCCCAGCATTTT. Translated: CASSQDNRGAQPQHF.

The chain links TRBV6-1 to TRBJ1-1; possibly TRBD1 for D (6 bases). The V gene's germline CDR1 is MNHNS and CDR2 SASEGT. This CDR3 is built from 14 residues. Between the trimmed V and J ends, which lost 6 bases and 5 bases, there was a span of 16 bases. CDR3 bases: TGTGCCAGCAGCATACAACAGGGAGGGACTGAAGCTTTCTTT. This sequence encodes CASSIQQGGTEAFF.

In this sample, this clonotype is medium-sized. J is TRBJ2-5 and V is TRBV12-5, with a weak D call TRBD1 (6 bases). This CDR3 is built from 14 residues. Per germline, CDR1 LGHNT and CDR2 FRNRAP. Trimming removed 9 bases at V and 2 bases at J, with 16 bases between. CDR3 sequence reads: CASRLGQTQETQYF. CDR3 bases: TGTGCTAGCCGGTTAGGACAGACACAAGAGACCCAGTACTTC.

This clonotype was recorded once. This chain links TRBV20-1 with TRBJ2-7, with 13 nucleotides matching TRBD2. The CDR3 extends over 16 amino acids. Germline CDR1 is DFQATT and CDR2 is SNEGSKA (reference sequence). J lost 2 bases, V lost 0 bases, and 4 bases had no gene match. The CDR3 bases are TGCAGTGCTAGAGACGGGGGACTAGCGGGGACCTACGAGCAGTACTTC. Translated, it gives CSARDGGLAGTYEQYF.

In its sample, this clonotype was seen a few times. The chain recombines TRBV3-1 with TRBJ1-5; D might be TRBD1 (6 bases). The CDR3 runs 15 residues. The V and J ends lost 3 bases and 0 bases respectively, with 9 bases between them. Germline V gene sequence: CDR1 LGHDT, CDR2 YNNKEL (reference sequence). For the CDR3, the DNA is TGTGCCAGCAGCCACGGGACATATAGCAATCAGCCCCAGCATTTT. Protein: CASSHGTYSNQPQHF.

The rearrangement links TRBV19 to TRBJ2-3; 7 positions agree with TRBD2. This CDR3 contains 14 residues. CDR1 is LNHDA, CDR2 SQIVND, per germline (reference sequence). J gave up 2 bases and V 9 bases, and 8 bases lay outside the gene matches. The chain's CDR3 is CASQPGLLTDTQYF. CDR3 sequence (DNA): TGTGCCAGCCAACCGGGACTACTCACAGATACGCAGTATTTT.

In its sample, this clonotype was seen a few times. The V call is TRBV7-9, the J call TRBJ2-1; possible D gene TRBD2, 6 bases. The CDR3 has 14 amino acids. V lost 5 bases and J lost 4, with 12 bases in between. Germline V lookup: CDR1 SEHNR, CDR2 FQNEAQ (reference sequence). CDR3 DNA sequence: TGTGCCAGCAGCGCCCCGGGACTTTACAATGAGCAGTTCTTC. Translating gives CASSAPGLYNEQFF.

CDR3 residues: CASSQSLSGGGADTQYF. The CDR3 nucleotides are TGTGCCAGCAGCCAAAGTTTGTCGGGGGGCGGAGCAGATACGCAGTATTTT. The chain combines TRBV4-2 with TRBJ2-3, with TRBD2 as a possible D gene (7 bases). V shed 2 bases and J shed 4 bases, with 19 bases lying between them. The CDR3 has 17 residues. CDR1 LGHNA and CDR2 YNFKEQ come from the germline V gene.